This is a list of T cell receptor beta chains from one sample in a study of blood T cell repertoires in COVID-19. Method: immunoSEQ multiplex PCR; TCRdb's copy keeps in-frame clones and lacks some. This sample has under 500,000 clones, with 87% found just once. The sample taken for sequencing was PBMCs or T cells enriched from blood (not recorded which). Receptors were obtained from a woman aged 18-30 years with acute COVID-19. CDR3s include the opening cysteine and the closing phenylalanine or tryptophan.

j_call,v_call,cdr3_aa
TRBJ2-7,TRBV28,CASSSGQGSYEQYF
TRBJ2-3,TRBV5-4,CASGPRTSTDTQYF
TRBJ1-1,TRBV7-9,CASSLEGQGEFEAFF
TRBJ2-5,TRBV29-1,CSVAGDQETQYF
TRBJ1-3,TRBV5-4,CASSIGGVLGNTIYF
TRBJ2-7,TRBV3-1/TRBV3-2,CASSLLLAGYEQYF
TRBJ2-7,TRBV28,CASSLGLAGTYEQYF
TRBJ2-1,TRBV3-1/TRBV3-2,CASSQDSTAGPLEQFF
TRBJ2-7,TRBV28,CASTQTSLPYEQYF
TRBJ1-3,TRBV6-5,CASSQGTGNTIYF